This T cell receptor (beta chain) came from a study of Ad26.COV2.S vaccination and SARS-CoV-2 variants. Study-level findings and limits: Those who received vaccine or placebo ended up with similar non-spike TCR breadth.

A remark on this clone: Its target is unknown.

The treatment was: some 20 received Ad26.COV2.S at low or high dose, single or two shots; about 5 received placebo; per-sample allocation not given. The samples date from day 63 after the first vaccine or placebo injection. Here immunoSEQ multiplex PCR was the method, and the copy in TCRdb shows in-frame clones only, minus some. The repertoire consists of hundreds of thousands of clones, with 88% occurring once and the leading ten covering 5.5% to 7%. Germline values: CDR1 LNHDA, CDR2 SQIVND (reference sequence). J lost 1 base, V lost 1 base, and 8 bases had no gene match. The CDR3 runs 18 residues. The sequencing used peripheral blood, collected in a trial of Ad26.COV2.S vaccine versus placebo. The clonotype originates from a person aged 18-65 years who received the Ad26.COV2.S COVID-19 vaccine or a placebo. This sequence joins TRBV19 and TRBJ2-5; 11 bases align to TRBD2. The CDR3 loop is CASSIVGTSGKSQETQYF. CDR3 in DNA: TGTGCCAGTAGTATAGTTGGGACTAGCGGAAAAAGCCAAGAGACCCAGTACTTC. Filled out from reference TRBV19 and TRBJ2-5, the complete variable domain reads DGGITQSPKYLFRKEGQNVTLSCEQNLNHDAMYWYRQDPGQGLRLIYYSQIVNDFQKGDIAEGYSVSREKKESFPLTVTSAQKNPTAFYLCASSIVGTSGKSQETQYFGPGTRLLVL.